This record covers a single TCR beta chain. Its antigen remains unknown. This specimen comes from a study of T cells expressing NK-cell markers. Study as a whole: TCR beta repertoires came from sorted CD3+CD56+NKG2C+, CD3+CD56+NKG2C- and CD3+CD56-NKG2C+ T cells. With respect to HCMV, most of the eight sequenced donors were seropositive, and one was seronegative. Overall study results and limits: Where a handful of donors were concerned, these clonotypes also led the CD3+CD56-NKG2C+ fraction.

TCRdb reprocessed the 5' RACE reads, keeping one entry per CDR3 protein, no DNA. Its listing shows approximately 170,000 distinct CDR3 sequences. The sample consisted of blood T cells: a sorted CD56 or NKG2C T cell subset, CD4+ or CD8+ T cells, or bulk PBMC T cells (not recorded which). This clonotype was sampled from a man aged 18-69 years in good health.

CDR3 sequence reads: CASSLVAVDGYTF. The chain employs TRBV7-9 and TRBJ1-2. CDR3 size: 13 residues. The germline CDR1 and CDR2 sequences are SEHNR and FQNEAQ (reference sequence). Supplemented by reference TRBV7-9 and TRBJ1-2, the full variable domain reads DTGVSQNPRHKITKRGQNVTFRCDPISEHNRLYWYRQTLGQGPEFLTYFQNEAQLEKSRLLSDRFSAERPKGSFSTLEIQRTEQGDSAMYLCASSLVAVDGYTFGSGTRLTVV.